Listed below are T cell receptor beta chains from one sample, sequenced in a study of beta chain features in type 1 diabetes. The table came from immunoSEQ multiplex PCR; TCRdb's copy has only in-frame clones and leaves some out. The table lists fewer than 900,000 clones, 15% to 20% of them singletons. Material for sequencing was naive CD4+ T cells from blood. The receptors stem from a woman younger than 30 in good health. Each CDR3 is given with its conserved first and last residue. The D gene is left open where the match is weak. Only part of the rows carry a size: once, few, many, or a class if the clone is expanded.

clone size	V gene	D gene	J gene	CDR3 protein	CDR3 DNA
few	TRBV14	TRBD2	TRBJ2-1	CASSQDWRGRNEQFF	TGTGCCAGCAGCCAAGATTGGCGGGGGAGGAATGAGCAGTTCTTC
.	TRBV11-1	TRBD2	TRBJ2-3	CASSLDPSGSAPDTQYF	TGTGCCAGCAGCCTAGACCCTAGCGGGAGTGCGCCAGATACGCAGTATTTT
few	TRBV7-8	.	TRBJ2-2	CASSYTSIVPGELFF	TGTGCCAGCAGCTATACTAGCATAGTTCCCGGGGAGCTGTTTTTT
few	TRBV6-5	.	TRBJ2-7	CASSYRVRMYEQYF	TGTGCCAGCAGTTACAGGGTTCGGATGTACGAGCAGTACTTC
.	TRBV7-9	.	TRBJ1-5	CASSSDGNQPQHF	TGTGCCAGCAGCTCGGACGGGAATCAGCCCCAGCATTTT
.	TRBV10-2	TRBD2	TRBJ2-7	CASSKPGLANLYEQYF	TGCGCCAGCAGCAAACCGGGACTAGCGAATCTTTACGAGCAGTACTTC
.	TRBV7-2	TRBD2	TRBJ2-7	CASSVMGGSQYF	TGTGCCAGCAGCGTGATGGGGGGGAGTCAGTACTTC
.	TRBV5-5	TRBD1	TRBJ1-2	CASSFQPGQLLYGYTF	TGTGCCAGCAGCTTCCAACCGGGACAGTTGCTATATGGCTACACCTTC
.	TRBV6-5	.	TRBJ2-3	CASSYSQLARPDTQYF	TGTGCCAGCAGTTATTCTCAGCTAGCCCGCCCAGATACGCAGTATTTT
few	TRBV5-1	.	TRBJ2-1	CASSLYGDEQFF	TGCGCCAGCAGCTTGTACGGAGATGAGCAGTTCTTC
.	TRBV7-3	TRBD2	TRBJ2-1	CASSQGLAGGEQFF	TGTGCCAGCAGCCAGGGACTAGCGGGAGGTGAGCAGTTCTTC
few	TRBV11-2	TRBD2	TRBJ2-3	CASSLLGRHDTQYF	TGTGCCAGCAGCTTACTCGGGAGGCACGATACGCAGTATTTT
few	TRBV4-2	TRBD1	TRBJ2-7	CASSLGQGTLEQYF	TGTGCCAGCAGCCTTGGACAGGGGACTCTCGAGCAGTACTTC
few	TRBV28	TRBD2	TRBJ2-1	CASSLLGGRGYNEQFF	TGTGCCAGCAGTTTACTCGGCGGGAGGGGGTACAATGAGCAGTTCTTC
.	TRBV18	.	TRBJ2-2	CASSPMGASAGELFF	TGTGCCAGCTCACCAATGGGGGCCTCGGCCGGGGAGCTGTTTTTT
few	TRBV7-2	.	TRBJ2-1	CASSQPGLSYNEQFF	TGTGCCAGCAGCCAACCGGGCCTCTCCTACAATGAGCAGTTCTTC
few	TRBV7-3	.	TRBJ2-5	CASSPGHRETQYF	TGTGCCAGCAGCCCGGGACACCGAGAGACCCAGTACTTC
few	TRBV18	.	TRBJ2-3	CASSPPVTRRGDTQYF	TGTGCCAGCTCACCTCCCGTGACTAGGAGGGGAGATACGCAGTATTTT
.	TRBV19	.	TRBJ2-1	CASSIALRTSSYNEQFF	TGTGCCAGTAGTATAGCCCTGAGGACCAGCTCCTACAATGAGCAGTTCTTC
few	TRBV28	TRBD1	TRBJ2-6	CASSLPQTGVGANVLTF	TGTGCCAGCAGTTTACCACAGACAGGGGTTGGGGCCAACGTCCTGACTTTC
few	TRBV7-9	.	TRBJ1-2	CASSLRDTRNYGYTF	TGTGCCAGCAGCCTCCGGGACACTCGTAACTATGGCTACACCTTC
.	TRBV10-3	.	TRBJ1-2	CAISPTLSNYGYTF	TGTGCCATCTCTCCAACCTTATCTAACTATGGCTACACCTTC
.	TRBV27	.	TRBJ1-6	CASRDSAPYNSPLHF	TGTGCCAGCAGGGATTCCGCGCCCTATAATTCACCCCTCCACTTT
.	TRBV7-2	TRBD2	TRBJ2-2	CASSLDGLANTGELFF	TGTGCCAGCAGCTTAGATGGACTAGCCAACACCGGGGAGCTGTTTTTT
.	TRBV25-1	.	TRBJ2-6	CASSAGGWANVLTF	TGTGCCAGCAGTGCGGGGGGCTGGGCCAACGTCCTGACTTTC
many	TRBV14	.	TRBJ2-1	CASSPSANEQFF	TGTGCCAGCAGCCCATCAGCCAATGAGCAGTTCTTC
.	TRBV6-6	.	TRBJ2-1	CASLRSTYAYNEQFF	TGTGCCAGCCTAAGGAGCACCTATGCCTACAATGAGCAGTTCTTC